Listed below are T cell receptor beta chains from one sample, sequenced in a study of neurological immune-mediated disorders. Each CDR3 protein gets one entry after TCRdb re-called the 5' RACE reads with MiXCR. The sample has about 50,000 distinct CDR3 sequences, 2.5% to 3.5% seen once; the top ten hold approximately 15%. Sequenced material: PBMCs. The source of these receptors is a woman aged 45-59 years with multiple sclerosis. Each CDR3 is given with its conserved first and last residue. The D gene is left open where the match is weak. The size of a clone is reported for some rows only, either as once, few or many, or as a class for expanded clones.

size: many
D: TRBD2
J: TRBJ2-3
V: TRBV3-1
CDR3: CASSQDASGSNTQYF
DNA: TGTGCCAGCAGCCAAGATGCCAGCGGGAGTAATACGCAGTATTTT

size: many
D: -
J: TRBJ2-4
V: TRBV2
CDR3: CASSEAGGLLAKNIQYF
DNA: TGTGCCAGCAGTGAAGCAGGGGGGCTACTAGCCAAAAACATTCAGTACTTC

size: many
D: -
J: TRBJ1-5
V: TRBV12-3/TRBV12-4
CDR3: CASSLWGFNQPQHF
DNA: TGTGCCAGCAGTTTATGGGGTTTCAATCAGCCCCAGCATTTT

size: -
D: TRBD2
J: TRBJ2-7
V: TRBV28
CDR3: CASSSPGLAGRQYF
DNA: TGTGCCAGCAGCTCACCGGGACTAGCGGGAAGGCAGTACTTC

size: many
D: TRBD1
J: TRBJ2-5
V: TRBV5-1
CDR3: CASSTTGEETQYF
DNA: TGCGCCAGCAGCACAACAGGGGAAGAGACCCAGTACTTC

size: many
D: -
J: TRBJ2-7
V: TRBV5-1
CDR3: CASSLGRDEQYF
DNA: TGCGCCAGCAGCTTAGGCAGGGACGAGCAGTACTTC

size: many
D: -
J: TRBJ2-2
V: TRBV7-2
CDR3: CASSLLGGRNTGELFF
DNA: TGTGCCAGCAGCTTATTGGGGGGCAGGAACACCGGGGAGCTGTTTTTT

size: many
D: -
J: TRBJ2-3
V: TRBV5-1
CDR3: CASSLAAGLADTQYF
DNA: TGCGCCAGCAGCTTGGCCGCAGGCCTCGCAGATACGCAGTATTTT

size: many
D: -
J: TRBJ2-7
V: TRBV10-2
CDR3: CASSEPPVYEQYF
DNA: TGCGCCAGCAGTGAGCCGCCCGTATACGAGCAGTACTTC

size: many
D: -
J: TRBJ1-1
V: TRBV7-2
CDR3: CASSLGPGWESEAFF
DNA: TGTGCCAGCAGCTTGGGACCGGGGTGGGAATCCGAAGCTTTCTTT

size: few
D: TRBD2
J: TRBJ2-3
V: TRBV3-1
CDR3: CASSQVSGRAPDTQYF
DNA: TGTGCCAGCAGCCAAGTTAGCGGGCGGGCCCCGGATACGCAGTATTTT

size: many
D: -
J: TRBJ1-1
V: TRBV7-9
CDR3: CASSGGGGLEAFF
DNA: TGTGCCAGCAGCGGAGGAGGCGGACTGGAAGCTTTCTTT

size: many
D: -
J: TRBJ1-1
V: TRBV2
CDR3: CASSYVENTEAFF
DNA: TGTGCCAGCAGTTACGTTGAGAACACTGAAGCTTTCTTT

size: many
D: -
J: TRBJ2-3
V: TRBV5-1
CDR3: CASQANAGTDTQYF
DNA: TGCGCCAGCCAGGCGAACGCCGGCACAGATACGCAGTATTTT

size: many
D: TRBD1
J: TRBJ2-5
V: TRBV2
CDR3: CASSLDRQETQYF
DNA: TGTGCCAGCAGTTTGGACAGGCAAGAGACCCAGTACTTC

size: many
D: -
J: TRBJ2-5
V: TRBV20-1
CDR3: CSAPRAESWETQYF
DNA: TGCAGTGCTCCCCGGGCCGAGTCCTGGGAGACCCAGTACTTC

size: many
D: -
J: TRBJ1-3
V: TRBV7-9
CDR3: CASSLDLGHGNTIYF
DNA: TGTGCCAGCAGCTTAGACCTTGGGCATGGAAACACCATATATTTT

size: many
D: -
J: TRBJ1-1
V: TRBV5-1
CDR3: CASSFDGGRDTEAFF
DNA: TGCGCCAGCAGCTTCGACGGGGGGCGAGACACTGAAGCTTTCTTT

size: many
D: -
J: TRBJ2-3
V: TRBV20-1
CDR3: CSVGRPSTDTQYF
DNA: TGCAGTGTAGGAAGGCCTAGTACAGATACGCAGTATTTT

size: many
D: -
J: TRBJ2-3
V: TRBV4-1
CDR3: CASSPLGGWDTDTQYF
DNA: TGCGCCAGCAGCCCATTGGGGGGTTGGGACACAGATACGCAGTATTTT

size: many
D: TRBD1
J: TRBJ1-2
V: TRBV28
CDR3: CAIQRAGGGYTF
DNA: TGTGCCATCCAACGAGCAGGGGGAGGCTACACCTTC

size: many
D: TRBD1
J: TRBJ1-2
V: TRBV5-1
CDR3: CASSPGTDYYSNYGYTF
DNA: TGCGCCAGCAGCCCCGGGACAGACTACTATTCGAACTATGGCTACACCTTC

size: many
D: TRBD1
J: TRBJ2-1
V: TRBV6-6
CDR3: CASSHPRDRYNEQFF
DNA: TGTGCCAGCAGTCACCCACGGGACAGGTACAATGAGCAGTTCTTC

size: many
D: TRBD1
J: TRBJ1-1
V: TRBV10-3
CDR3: CAISDQGTGGGTFF
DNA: TGTGCCATCAGTGACCAAGGGACAGGGGGCGGAACTTTCTTT

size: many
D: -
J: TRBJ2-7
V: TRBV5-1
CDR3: CASSLNTGRHYEQYF
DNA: TGCGCCAGCAGCTTGAACACGGGCCGTCACTACGAGCAGTACTTC

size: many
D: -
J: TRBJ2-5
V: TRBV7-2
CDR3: CASSLVGQETQYF
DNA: TGTGCCAGCAGCTTGGTGGGGCAAGAGACCCAGTACTTC

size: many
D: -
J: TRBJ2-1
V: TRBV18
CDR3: CASSPGPGGNNEQFF
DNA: TGTGCCAGCTCACCGGGCCCCGGGGGAAACAATGAGCAGTTCTTC

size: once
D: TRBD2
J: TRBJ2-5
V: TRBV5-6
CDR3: CASSWWYRGGYGTSDETQYF
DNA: TGTGCCAGCAGCTGGTGGTACCGTGGTGGGTACGGGACTAGCGATGAGACCCAGTACTTC

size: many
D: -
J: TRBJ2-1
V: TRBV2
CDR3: CASSDRKGFYEQFF
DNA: TGTGCCAGCAGTGACAGGAAGGGTTTCTATGAGCAGTTCTTC